This T cell receptor (beta chain) originates from a study of PD-1 blockade in classical Hodgkin lymphoma. Comment on this clone: Its cognate antigen is unknown.

This CDR3 region has 14 residues. Trimming stripped 4 bases from V and 5 bases from J, with 17 bases between. Germline V gene lookup returns CDR1 SQVTM and CDR2 ANQGSEA. Data came from immunoSEQ multiplex PCR; TCRdb stores just in-frame clones and leaves some out. Of under 35,000 clones in the sample, roughly 90% were seen once. Regarding time point: newly diagnosed, previously untreated cHL patient sample. Magnetic negative selection of thawed PBMCs was the method by which CD4+ T cells were purified. It was PBMCs in newly diagnosed, untreated classical Hodgkin lymphoma that served as comparison. Study-wide results and limits: Newly diagnosed patients were said to have less baseline TCR diversity than healthy donors did.

Sequenced sample: CD4+ T cells from blood. The V gene is TRBV29-1, the J gene TRBJ1-2; D uncertain. This sequence was found in a human donor with classical Hodgkin lymphoma. The CDR3, as DNA: TGCAGCGTTGTGGGCAGGTCCGGCGTATATGGCTACACCTTC. Residues: CSVVGRSGVYGYTF.